This T cell receptor beta chain is from a study of T cell clonotyping in hematopoietic cell transplantation. At the level of the study: Pretransplant recipient samples were taken after cytoreduction.

Repertoires were generated with immunoSEQ multiplex PCR, while TCRdb's copy carries only in-frame clones and drops some. The sample includes tens of thousands of clones, 95% to 97% of them seen just once. As to this clone: Its antigen is currently unknown.

Time point reported: recipient sample about 28 days before transplant, after cytoreduction. Whole-study results and caveats: Pathologically expanded recipient clonotypes increased progressively from day 30 to day 180 as diversity fell. Few recipient clonotypes overlapped donors; over 95% were de novo at given depth.

The source is a woman aged 45-59 years with acute myeloid leukemia. Some clones in this sample may be carry-over from other donors' samples. The sample consisted of peripheral blood mononuclear cells, taken before stem cell transplant.

The CDR3 region has the DNA TGTGCCAGCAGCCTGGACAGCCGCTCTGGAAACACCATATATTTT. It codes for CASSLDSRSGNTIYF. This chain links TRBV5-4 with TRBJ1-3; tentative D call: TRBD1 (6 bases). The CDR3 covers 15 residues. Trimming removed 4 bases at V and 0 bases at J, with 11 bases between. Germline V lookup: CDR1 SGHNT, CDR2 YYREEE (reference sequence).